Listed below are T cell receptor beta chains from one sample, sequenced in a study of shared clonotypes between healthy human individuals. Repertoires were generated with immunoSEQ multiplex PCR, while TCRdb's copy carries only in-frame clones and drops some. Altogether about 2 million clones are present, about 95% being singletons, with the ten largest covering approximately 1.2%. The sequenced sample consisted of naive CD8+ T cells sorted from blood. These receptors originate from a man between 18 and 29 years old in good health. Both conserved end residues are part of each CDR3. Each record gives: V gene, CDR3 length, D gene, CDR3 protein. The D gene is left open where the match is weak.

v_gene: TRBV9; len: 15; d_gene: -; CDR3aa: CASSVGGPSSYEQYF
v_gene: TRBV5-4; len: 16; d_gene: -; CDR3aa: CASSFEQGLAKNIQYF
v_gene: TRBV27; len: 16; d_gene: -; CDR3aa: CASSSGTQRRQETQYF
v_gene: TRBV2; len: 12; d_gene: -; CDR3aa: CASSDGNQPQHF
v_gene: TRBV5-6; len: 17; d_gene: TRBD1; CDR3aa: CASSFSTGGTGANVLTF
v_gene: TRBV4-1; len: 14; d_gene: -; CDR3aa: CASSQVEGSYEQYF
v_gene: TRBV4-2; len: 16; d_gene: -; CDR3aa: CASSQENPISNQPQHF
v_gene: TRBV27; len: 13; d_gene: -; CDR3aa: CASSYLRDYEQYF
v_gene: TRBV10-2; len: 16; d_gene: -; CDR3aa: CASSESGPGVPYEQYF
v_gene: TRBV27; len: 13; d_gene: -; CDR3aa: CASSRRPQETQYF
v_gene: TRBV9; len: 14; d_gene: -; CDR3aa: CASSVADGSYEQYF
v_gene: TRBV5-4; len: 15; d_gene: -; CDR3aa: CASSLSGGTAYEQYF
v_gene: TRBV14; len: 15; d_gene: TRBD2; CDR3aa: CASSQGLAGVNEQFF
v_gene: TRBV4-1; len: 14; d_gene: -; CDR3aa: CASSQGPNTGELFF
v_gene: TRBV7-9; len: 13; d_gene: -; CDR3aa: CATTFDTNTEAFF
v_gene: TRBV7-3; len: 15; d_gene: TRBD2; CDR3aa: CASSALAGGNGELFF
v_gene: TRBV9; len: 14; d_gene: -; CDR3aa: CASSDGQTQETQYF
v_gene: TRBV5-6; len: 15; d_gene: TRBD1; CDR3aa: CASSPGTGSYNEQFF
v_gene: TRBV4-1; len: 15; d_gene: -; CDR3aa: CASRLGEQRPGELFF
v_gene: TRBV5-1; len: 18; d_gene: -; CDR3aa: CASSLGDSLWATNEKLFF
v_gene: TRBV6-6; len: 15; d_gene: -; CDR3aa: CASSPTGASTDTQYF
v_gene: TRBV2; len: 13; d_gene: -; CDR3aa: CASREDSGYEQYF